A selection of T cell receptor beta chains follows, all from one sample in a study of early T cells in non-severe SARS-CoV-2 infection. A single record per CDR3 protein comes from TCRdb applying MiXCR to the 5' RACE reads. The sample lists 95,000 to 110,000 distinct CDR3 sequences, 11% seen once, with about 7.6% in the top ten. Specimen: whole blood. The receptors come from an adult who was a healthcare worker with PCR-confirmed SARS-CoV-2 infection or an uninfected control (not recorded which). Both conserved end residues are part of each CDR3. The D gene is left open where the match is weak. For some rows the clone size is stated as once, few or many, or as a class when expanded; others skip it.

clone_size j_call d_call v_call cdr3_aa cdr3_nt
- TRBJ2-2 - TRBV3-1 CASSQAAGELFF TGTGCCAGCAGCCAAGCGGCCGGGGAGCTGTTTTTT
few TRBJ2-7 TRBD1 TRBV15 CATSRDLDRASYEQYF TGTGCCACCAGCAGAGATCTGGACAGGGCATCCTACGAGCAGTACTTC
few TRBJ2-4 - TRBV6-1 CASTTGIKNIQYF TGTGCCAGCACTACAGGGATCAAAAACATTCAGTACTTC
many TRBJ1-4 - TRBV20-1 CSASMVQGGEKLFF TGCAGTGCTAGTATGGTGCAGGGTGGCGAAAAACTGTTTTTT
few TRBJ2-5 - TRBV9 CASSVDPRGRETQYF TGTGCCAGCAGCGTGGACCCAAGAGGGAGGGAGACCCAGTACTTC
many TRBJ2-5 TRBD1 TRBV9 CASSVGDRAKTQYF TGTGCCAGCAGCGTAGGCGACAGGGCGAAGACCCAGTACTTC
few TRBJ2-3 - TRBV6-1 CASRTTRTATDTQYF TGTGCCAGCAGAACAACTAGGACGGCCACAGATACGCAGTATTTT
- TRBJ2-7 - TRBV7-2 CASSLDRGPGYEQYF TGTGCCAGCAGCTTAGATCGGGGGCCCGGATACGAGCAGTACTTC
few TRBJ2-6 - TRBV19 CASLGGSGANVLTF TGTGCCAGCCTCGGGGGTTCAGGGGCCAACGTCCTGACTTTC
few TRBJ1-1 TRBD1 TRBV28 CASRTTGAEAFF TGTGCCAGCAGGACGACAGGGGCTGAAGCTTTCTTT
- TRBJ2-2 - TRBV5-4 CASSLVSAATGELFF TGTGCCAGCAGCTTGGTCTCGGCAGCCACCGGGGAGCTGTTTTTT
few TRBJ1-4 - TRBV7-9 CASSSGAGVYEKLFF TGTGCCAGCAGCTCCGGGGCAGGGGTATACGAAAAACTGTTTTTT